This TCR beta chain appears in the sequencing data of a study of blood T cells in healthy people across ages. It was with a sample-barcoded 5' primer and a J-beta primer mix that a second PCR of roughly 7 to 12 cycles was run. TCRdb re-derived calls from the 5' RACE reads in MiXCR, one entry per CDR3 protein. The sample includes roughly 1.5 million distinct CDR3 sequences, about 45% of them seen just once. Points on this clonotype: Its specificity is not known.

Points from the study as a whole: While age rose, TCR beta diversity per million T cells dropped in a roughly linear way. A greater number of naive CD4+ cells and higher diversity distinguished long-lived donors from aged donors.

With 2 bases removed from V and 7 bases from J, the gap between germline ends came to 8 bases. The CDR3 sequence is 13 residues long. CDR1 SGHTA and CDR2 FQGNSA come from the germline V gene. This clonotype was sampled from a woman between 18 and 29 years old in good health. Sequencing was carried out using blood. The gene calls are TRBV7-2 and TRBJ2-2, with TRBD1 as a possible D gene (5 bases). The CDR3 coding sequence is TGTGCCAGCAGCTTAAATCAGGGCGGGGAGCTGTTTTTT. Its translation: CASSLNQGGELFF.